Presented here are 24 T cell receptor beta chains from one specimen sequenced in a study of shared clonotypes between healthy human individuals. Assay: immunoSEQ multiplex PCR; the TCRdb copy retains only in-frame clones and omits some. The sample has approximately 1.1 million clones, about four fifths seen once. What was sequenced was memory CD4+ T cells from PBMCs. Specified subset: CD45RA-negative fraction. The receptors shown here come from a man younger than 35 in good health. Some clones in this sample may be carry-over from other donors' samples.

This clone has just a few counts. The CDR3, as DNA: TGCGCCAGCAGCCAGATAAACACCGGGGAGCTGTTTTTT. Translation: CASSQINTGELFF. J is TRBJ2-2 and V is TRBV4-1, with no clear D. Trimming took 3 bases from V and 2 from J, leaving 4 bases between them. Germline CDR1 and CDR2: MGHRA and YSYEKL. This CDR3 contains 13 residues.

This chain connects TRBV5-6 to TRBJ2-6; possibly TRBD2 for D (5 bases). The ends were cut back, 4 bases at V and 1 base at J, with 9 bases in the middle. The V gene's germline CDR1 is SGHDT and CDR2 YYEEEE. This CDR3 has 15 amino acids. CDR3: CASSRGGSGANVLTF. The DNA of the CDR3 is TGTGCCAGCAGCCGCGGCGGGTCTGGGGCCAACGTCCTGACTTTC. The variable domain in full, completed from reference TRBV5-6 and TRBJ2-6, reads DAGVTQSPTHLIKTRGQQVTLRCSPKSGHDTVSWYQQALGQGPQFIFQYYEEEERQRGNFPDRFSGHQFPNYSSELNVNALLLGDSALYLCASSRGGSGANVLTFGAGSRLTVL.

The chain joins TRBV4-3 to TRBJ2-4; 10 nucleotides line up with TRBD1. Germline V CDR1 and CDR2: LGHNA, YSLEER. V lost 0 bases to trimming and J lost 8 bases; unmatched junction nucleotides: 4. The CDR3 runs to 15 residues. The CDR3 reads CASSQDIGTGDIQYF. In DNA, the CDR3 is TGCGCCAGCAGCCAAGATATCGGGACAGGGGACATTCAGTACTTC.

The genes are TRBV7-9 and TRBJ2-5; a weak D match, TRBD2 (5 bases). Trimming removed 5 bases at V and 1 base at J, with 14 bases between. This CDR3 contains 15 residues. Per the germline V gene, CDR1 is SEHNR and CDR2 is FQNEAQ (reference sequence). The CDR3 DNA is TGTGCCAGCAGCCCGCCCCGGGGTCTCCAAGAGACCCAGTACTTC. Its protein product is CASSPPRGLQETQYF.

This clone was seen once. The chain has TRBV5-4 and TRBJ2-7, with 7 bases lining up with TRBD2. Looked up from germline, CDR1 is SGHNT and CDR2 is YYREEE (reference sequence). The CDR3 has 15 residues. J gave up 3 bases and V 5 bases, and 11 bases lay outside the gene matches. The CDR3 here is CASRWGGADLYEQYF. The CDR3 DNA sequence: TGTGCCAGCAGATGGGGAGGGGCGGACCTCTACGAGCAGTACTTC. Full variable domain (remainder filled in from reference TRBV5-4 and TRBJ2-7): ETGVTQSPTHLIKTRGQQVTLRCSSQSGHNTVSWYQQALGQGPQFIFQYYREEENGRGNFPPRFSGLQFPNYSSELNVNALELDDSALYLCASRWGGADLYEQYFGPGTRLTVT.

This clone has just one count. The same CDR3 also results from other DNA sequences found in this sample. CDR3 DNA: TGTGCCAGCAGTCCCCGGCTGCACGAGCAGTACTTC. Its translation: CASSPRLHEQYF. The chain recombines TRBV28 with TRBJ2-7; no reliable D call. Germline V gene sequence: CDR1 MDHEN, CDR2 SYDVKM. Between the trimmed V and J ends, which lost 5 bases and 5 bases, there was a span of 10 bases. CDR3 length: 12 residues.

V is TRBV7-2 and J is TRBJ2-3, with 11 bases lining up with TRBD2. V shed 4 bases, J shed 2 bases, and the junction held 8 bases outside the gene matches. This CDR3 region has 17 residues. CDR1 is SGHTA and CDR2 is FQGNSA in the germline V gene. CDR3 coding DNA: TGTGCCAGCAGCTCGCGTTTAGCGGGAGGGCTCACAGATACGCAGTATTTT. As protein: CASSSRLAGGLTDTQYF.

This sequence joins TRBV5-1 and TRBJ2-3; TRBD1 agrees at 11 bases. The V and J ends lost 4 bases and 1 base, in that order; junction bases with no gene match: 2. The CDR3 is 15 amino acids. Per germline, CDR1 SGHRS and CDR2 YFSETQ. CDR3 region: CASSTGQGGTDTQYF. CDR3 in DNA: TGCGCCAGCAGCACGGGACAGGGGGGCACAGATACGCAGTATTTT.

The chain employs TRBV7-9 and TRBJ2-1; 9 bases are a match to TRBD2. V trimming: 3 bases; J trimming: 10 bases; junction bases outside the gene matches: 1. Germline V gene lookup returns CDR1 SEHNR and CDR2 FQNEAQ (reference sequence). The CDR3 is 12 amino acids. CDR3: CASSFLAGEQFF. For the CDR3, the DNA is TGTGCCAGCAGCTTTCTAGCGGGAGAGCAGTTCTTC.

The chain combines TRBV29-1 with TRBJ2-2, with TRBD1 matching over 8 bases. After removal of 4 bases from V and 1 base from J, the junction contained 2 bases not matched to a gene. CDR1 and CDR2 from the germline V gene are SQVTM and ANQGSEA. The CDR3 length is 14 residues. CDR3 DNA sequence: TGCAGCGTTGTCGGACAGGGGAACACCGGGGAGCTGTTTTTT. This translates into CSVVGQGNTGELFF.

CDR3 in DNA: TGTGCCAGCAGCTTAGAAGGTTTCTCTGGAAACACCATATATTTT. The encoded protein is CASSLEGFSGNTIYF. The chain carries TRBV7-6 and TRBJ1-3; D not resolved. Germline lookup yields CDR1 SGHVS and CDR2 FNYEAQ. This CDR3 spans 15 amino acids. The germline V and J ends were trimmed by 1 base and 0 bases, with 7 bases remaining between them.

The V and J genes are TRBV6-5 and TRBJ2-7; 8 nucleotides align to TRBD2. J was trimmed by 0 bases and V by 6 bases; bases with no gene match: 4. The germline V gene encodes CDR1 MNHEY and CDR2 SVGAGI. The CDR3 covers 14 residues. CDR3 sequence reads: CASSSGGVSYEQYF. CDR3 sequence (DNA): TGTGCCAGCAGCTCGGGGGGGGTCTCCTACGAGCAGTACTTC.

This clone has just a few counts. Other DNA sequences from this sample encode an identical CDR3 as well. The J gene is TRBJ1-1, the V gene TRBV19; maybe TRBD1 (5 bases). Germline-derived CDR1 and CDR2 are LNHDA and SQIVND (reference sequence). CDR3 size: 14 residues. V lost 6 bases, J lost 0 bases, and 11 bases lay in between. CDR3 DNA sequence: TGTGCCAGTAGCCCCCAGGGTATGAACACTGAAGCTTTCTTT. Its translation is CASSPQGMNTEAFF.

The chain is built from TRBV29-1 and TRBJ2-7, with D possibly called TRBD1 or TRBD2 (6 bases each). The CDR3 consists of 14 residues. Trimming took 6 bases from V and 4 from J, leaving 19 bases between them. CDR1 SQVTM and CDR2 ANQGSEA come from the germline V gene. The CDR3 region has the DNA TGCAGCGTCGCCCGGGGTGGGGGGCAGTACGAGCAGTACTTC. It translates to CSVARGGGQYEQYF.

This clone was picked up a small number of times. This rearrangement joins TRBV2 to TRBJ2-6; no definite D call. Deletions cut 4 bases from V and 0 bases from J, with 7 bases between. This CDR3 has 15 amino acids. Germline V lookup: CDR1 SNHLY, CDR2 FYNNEI. CDR3 nucleotides: TGTGCCAGCAGTGTTCCGGCCTCTGGGGCCAACGTCCTGACTTTC. Translated: CASSVPASGANVLTF.

The gene calls are TRBV4-1 and TRBJ2-1, with D hard to call. V was clipped by 4 bases and J by 0 bases, with 13 bases between them. Germline V gives CDR1 MGHRA, CDR2 YSYEKL. The CDR3 extends over 16 amino acids. Here the CDR3 reads CASSRKDAISYNEQFF. DNA of the CDR3: TGCGCCAGCAGCCGGAAGGACGCCATCTCCTACAATGAGCAGTTCTTC.

V is TRBV10-3 and J is TRBJ1-4, with 10 bases that match TRBD1. There are 15 residues in the CDR3. Per germline, CDR1 ENHRY and CDR2 SYGVKD. The V segment lost 6 bases and the J segment 5 bases; nucleotides outside the gene matches: 6. The CDR3 here is CAIRGTGQGNEKLFF. The CDR3 DNA is TGTGCCATCAGAGGAACGGGACAGGGGAATGAAAAACTGTTTTTT.

The rearrangement uses TRBV6-6 and TRBJ1-3; 8 bases are a match to TRBD1. In germline, CDR1 is MNHNY, CDR2 SVGAGI (reference sequence). There are 16 residues in the CDR3. J gave up 7 bases and V 7 bases, and 15 bases lay outside the gene matches. The DNA for the CDR3 is TGTGCCAGCATTCCCCGCTCAGGGGGCGCATCGAACACCATATATTTT. Its protein is CASIPRSGGASNTIYF.

The V gene is TRBV11-2, the J gene TRBJ2-1, with D possibly being TRBD2 (5 bases). V shed 6 bases and J shed 2 bases, with 17 bases lying between them. In germline, CDR1 is SGHAT, CDR2 FQNNGV. The CDR3 runs 16 residues. CDR3 in amino acids: CASSSQRITTYNEQFF. The CDR3 DNA reads TGTGCCAGCAGTTCCCAGCGGATAACCACCTACAATGAGCAGTTCTTC.

The chain carries TRBV7-2 and TRBJ1-5, with TRBD1 identical over 9 bases. The CDR3 consists of 15 residues. Per the germline V gene, CDR1 is SGHTA and CDR2 is FQGNSA. The V and J ends lost 7 bases and 1 base, in that order; junction bases with no gene match: 5. In nucleotides, the CDR3 is TGTGCCAGCAAATCGACAGGGGGGAGCAATCAGCCCCAGCATTTT. It yields the protein CASKSTGGSNQPQHF.

The CDR3, as DNA: TGCGCCAGCAGCTTGGACGGGACAGGGTACCAAGAGACCCAGTACTTC. It is translated as CASSLDGTGYQETQYF. J is TRBJ2-5 and V is TRBV5-1; 9 positions match TRBD1. This CDR3 is 16 amino acids long. Germline loops: CDR1 SGHRS, CDR2 YFSETQ. V lost 0 bases, J lost 0 bases, and 3 bases stayed unmatched.

The CDR3 spells CAWSGTSISEQYF. The DNA of the CDR3 is TGTGCCTGGAGCGGGACTAGCATCTCCGAGCAGTACTTC. The J gene is TRBJ2-7, the V gene TRBV30, with 9 positions matching TRBD2. J was trimmed by 6 bases and V by 3 bases; bases with no gene match: 6. This CDR3 is 13 amino acids long. Germline V gene data show CDR1 as GTSNPN and CDR2 as SVGIG (reference sequence).

This clone was observed a single time. The chain uses TRBV30 and TRBJ1-5; tentatively, D is TRBD1 (6 bases). Trimming removed 0 bases from V and 0 bases from J, with 12 bases in between. The germline gives CDR1 GTSNPN, CDR2 SVGIG (reference sequence). The CDR3 has 16 residues. The CDR3 bases are TGTGCCTGGAGTGTAGGGGGGCACCTTAGCAATCAGCCCCAGCATTTT. This gives the protein CAWSVGGHLSNQPQHF.

This chain joins TRBV29-1 and TRBJ2-7, with 8 bases lining up with TRBD1. The germline V gene has CDR1 SQVTM and CDR2 ANQGSEA. Trimming cost V 7 bases and J 5 bases; bases outside gene matches: 4. CDR3 size: 11 residues. The CDR3 region is CSEMTGDEQYF. The CDR3 DNA reads as TGCAGCGAAATGACAGGGGACGAGCAGTACTTC.